This T cell receptor beta chain was identified in a study of cytomegalovirus exposure and HLA in healthy donors. Comment on this clone: Its antigen is not known.

Per the germline V gene, CDR1 is SGHAT and CDR2 is FQNNGV. The CDR3 totals 12 residues. The PCR made use of 60 Vbeta and 13 Jbeta primers. Repertoires were generated with immunoSEQ multiplex PCR, while TCRdb's copy carries only in-frame clones and drops some. The sample has about 160,000 clones, and its top ten clones hold approximately 2.3%. Points from the study as a whole: Common viral pathogens seemed to be connected with several of the most significant clusters, according to a later analysis.

The V gene is TRBV11-2, the J gene TRBJ2-5; TRBD2 might be the D (5 bases). The DNA end favors TRBJ2-7, so the J call may be wrong. Specimen: PBMCs. This receptor was obtained from a man aged 25-40 years in good health and CMV-seronegative. CDR3 region: CASSHGEGEQYF. CDR3 bases: TGTGCCAGCAGCCATGGAGAGGGCGAGCAGTACTTC.